The T cell receptor beta chain under discussion was sequenced for a study of regulatory T cells in long-lasting Graves disease. Study-level findings and limits: Whereas new patients shared 870 or so public clonotypes, persistent patients shared more, at 2,500 to 3,500. Persistent disease samples used TRBV28, TRBJ1-2 and TRBJ2-5 preferentially. Persistent Graves' patients showed less TCR diversity than newly diagnosed patients showed.

This clonotype was counted between two and nine times. Antigen specificity is unknown. The CDR3 runs to 14 residues. V gave up 3 bases and J gave up 6 bases, with 16 bases separating them. CDR1 and CDR2 (germline): DFQATT, SNEGSKA (reference sequence). Time point meaning: persistent/refractory GD, antithyroid drugs over 5 years with positive TRAb. From PBMCs, RNA was extracted and then used to make the TCR library. Arm-PCR of CDR3 regions and iRepertoire HTBI primers were used to build TCR beta libraries. Each CDR3 protein is one row after TCRdb ran MiXCR on the multiplex PCR reads. There are nearly 350,000 distinct CDR3 sequences in the sample; around 20% occur only once, and around 30% lies in the top ten.

The sequencing here drew on peripheral blood mononuclear cells (PBMCs), taken when the disease was refractory, from a patient treated with antithyroid drugs. The source of this sequence is a female donor with Graves disease. This chain connects TRBV20-1 to TRBJ2-3; D might be TRBD2 (6 bases). The CDR3 bases are TGCAGTGCTAGGGTCTGGGAGGAGGCGGATACGCAGTATTTT. It yields the protein CSARVWEEADTQYF.